The 30 T cell receptor beta chains in this list originate from one sample, sequenced in a study of blood T cell repertoires in COVID-19. Sequenced by immunoSEQ multiplex PCR; TCRdb stores in-frame clones only, minus some. In the table there are around 250,000 clones, approximately 84% of which are singletons. The sample was peripheral blood. The source is a man aged 45-65 years with active or convalescent COVID-19.

This chain connects TRBV12-3 or TRBV12-4 to TRBJ2-1; D is unresolved. V was trimmed by 3 bases and J by 4 bases, leaving 7 bases between them. This CDR3 comprises 13 residues. The CDR3 spells CASSLVGYNEQFF. The CDR3 DNA follows: TGTGCCAGCAGTTTGGTCGGGTACAATGAGCAGTTCTTC.

The chain joins TRBV5-1 to TRBJ1-3; no clear D. This CDR3 is 17 amino acids long. Germline values: CDR1 SGHRS, CDR2 YFSETQ. V was pared by 3 bases and J by 0 bases, with 16 bases between. The CDR3 spells CASSSNSGSFSGNTIYF. CDR3 DNA sequence: TGCGCCAGCAGCTCGAATTCGGGATCCTTCTCTGGAAACACCATATATTTT.

The chain combines TRBV15 with TRBJ2-1, with 9 bases identical to TRBD2. The junction had 6 bases not matched to a gene; V was cut back by 0 bases and J by 6 bases. The CDR3 extends over 16 amino acids. Germline V gives CDR1 LNHNV, CDR2 YYDKDF (reference sequence). CDR3 sequence reads: CATSREAGGLFNEQFF. As DNA, the CDR3 is TGTGCCACCAGCAGAGAGGCGGGGGGGCTCTTCAATGAGCAGTTCTTC.

The chain is built from TRBV19 and TRBJ1-6; no definite D call. V lost 8 bases and J 7 bases, leaving 15 bases between the germline ends. Germline V lookup: CDR1 LNHDA, CDR2 SQIVND (reference sequence). The CDR3 runs to 14 residues. The CDR3 DNA follows: TGTGCCAGTCACCCCAGCCGGGAAAATTCACCCCTCCACTTT. Residues: CASHPSRENSPLHF. Together with reference TRBV19 and TRBJ1-6, the CDR3 gives the full variable domain: DGGITQSPKYLFRKEGQNVTLSCEQNLNHDAMYWYRQDPGQGLRLIYYSQIVNDFQKGDIAEGYSVSREKKESFPLTVTSAQKNPTAFYLCASHPSRENSPLHFGNGTRLTVT.

This clone was observed a few times. This chain links TRBV7-2 with TRBJ2-7; perhaps TRBD1 as D (6 bases). Between the trimmed V and J ends, which lost 6 bases and 4 bases, there was a span of 19 bases. The germline CDR1 and CDR2 sequences are SGHTA and FQGNSA. The CDR3 extends over 15 amino acids. In DNA, the CDR3 is TGTGCCAGCAGGCTTTACAGGGATCCCTCATACGAGCAGTACTTC. This gives the protein CASRLYRDPSYEQYF.

The chain is built from TRBV7-9 and TRBJ1-1; D ambiguous. Germline CDR1 SEHNR, CDR2 FQNEAQ (reference sequence). The CDR3 sequence is 13 residues long. V was clipped by 5 bases and J by 3 bases, with 10 bases between them. The chain's CDR3 is CASSPLMDTEAFF. The CDR3 DNA follows: TGTGCCAGCAGCCCCCTAATGGACACTGAAGCTTTCTTT.

This clone turned up a few times. This chain connects TRBV28 to TRBJ2-4; D not certain. This CDR3 has 13 residues. Germline V lookup: CDR1 MDHEN, CDR2 SYDVKM. Trimming stripped 1 base from V and 7 bases from J, with 8 bases between. The CDR3 nucleotides are TGTGCCAGCAGTTTATACCAGGATAACATTCAGTACTTC. Translated: CASSLYQDNIQYF.

This clone has more than one count but fewer than ten. The gene calls are TRBV7-9 and TRBJ1-4; no clear D gene. V was clipped by 2 bases and J by 8 bases, with 18 bases between them. Germline CDR1 reads SEHNR; CDR2 reads FQNEAQ (reference sequence). The CDR3 spans 16 residues. The chain's CDR3 is CASSLPTGSLEEKLFF. Here the CDR3 DNA reads TGTGCCAGCAGCTTACCGACCGGGTCCCTTGAGGAAAAACTGTTTTTT. The full variable domain, rest sourced from reference TRBV7-9 and TRBJ1-4, is DTGVSQNPRHKITKRGQNVTFRCDPISEHNRLYWYRQTLGQGPEFLTYFQNEAQLEKSRLLSDRFSAERPKGSFSTLEIQRTEQGDSAMYLCASSLPTGSLEEKLFFGSGTQLSVL.

This clone was seen many times. V gene TRBV28 combines with J gene TRBJ2-7, with D tentatively TRBD2 (5 bases). CDR1 and CDR2 (germline): MDHEN, SYDVKM. CDR3 size: 14 residues. V was pared by 6 bases and J by 2 bases, with 14 bases between. CDR3 in amino acids: CASRSHGETYEQYF. The CDR3 DNA is TGTGCCAGCAGGTCACACGGGGAAACCTACGAGCAGTACTTC. Full variable domain (missing parts from reference TRBV28 and TRBJ2-7): DVKVTQSSRYLVKRTGEKVFLECVQDMDHENMFWYRQDPGLGLRLIYFSYDVKMKEKGDIPEGYSVSREKKERFSLILESASTNQTSMYLCASRSHGETYEQYFGPGTRLTVT.

V and J are TRBV3-1 (or the pseudogene TRBV3-2) and TRBJ1-3, with a weak D call TRBD1 (5 bases). The germline V gene encodes CDR1 LGHDT and CDR2 YNNKEL (reference sequence). The CDR3 is 15 amino acids. Trimming cost V 2 bases and J 0 bases, with 8 bases left between them. The CDR3 loop is CASSQSTGSGNTIYF. The CDR3 nucleotides read TGTGCCAGCAGCCAATCCACAGGCTCTGGAAACACCATATATTTT.

The chain links TRBV25-1 to TRBJ2-1; TRBD1 aligns across 8 bases. V was clipped by 3 bases and J by 6 bases; unmatched bases: 16. Germline values: CDR1 MGHDK, CDR2 SYGVNS. This CDR3 has 18 residues. Here the CDR3 reads CASSDLQTGVRASNEQFF. The CDR3 DNA is TGTGCCAGCAGTGATCTCCAGACAGGGGTGCGTGCCTCCAATGAGCAGTTCTTC.

The sample holds a few counts of this clone. The V and J genes are TRBV29-1 and TRBJ1-3, with 7 bases aligning to TRBD1. V lost 2 bases and J lost 4; bases outside the gene matches: 5. CDR1 is SQVTM and CDR2 is ANQGSEA in the germline V gene. The CDR3 runs 14 residues. The CDR3 DNA follows: TGCAGCGTTGAATTAATGACAGGGGGAAACACCATATATTTT. It codes for CSVELMTGGNTIYF.

The CDR3: CASSLRQGGEKLFF. As DNA, the CDR3 is TGTGCCAGCAGTTTGAGACAGGGCGGTGAAAAACTGTTTTTT. This sequence joins TRBV28 and TRBJ1-4; 7 nucleotides line up with TRBD1. The CDR3 loop spans 14 amino acids. V trimming: 3 bases; J trimming: 7 bases; junction bases outside the gene matches: 5. The germline gives CDR1 MDHEN, CDR2 SYDVKM.

The rearrangement uses TRBV5-6 and TRBJ2-7; 8 nucleotides match TRBD1. Germline CDR1 is SGHDT and CDR2 is YYEEEE. CDR3 length equals 15 residues. The J segment lost 1 base and the V segment lost 0 bases, leaving 3 bases of the junction unmatched. The CDR3 DNA is TGTGCCAGCAGCTTGGTAGGACAGGGATCCTACGAGCAGTACTTC. This sequence encodes CASSLVGQGSYEQYF.

The chain links TRBV9 to TRBJ2-5; no clear D. The length of the CDR3 is 16 residues. Trimming stripped 0 bases from V and 3 bases from J, with 15 bases between. Germline lookup yields CDR1 SGDLS and CDR2 YYNGEE. DNA for the CDR3: TGTGCCAGCAGCGTAGGAGGAGCGCTTGATAAAGAGACCCAGTACTTC. It yields the protein CASSVGGALDKETQYF.

This clone was observed a handful of times. The chain is built from TRBV7-2 and TRBJ2-5, with a possible D match to TRBD2 (6 bases). Germline V lookup: CDR1 SGHTA, CDR2 FQGNSA. The length of the CDR3 is 14 residues. The V end was cut by 4 bases, the J end by 2 bases, with 11 bases between. The CDR3 region is CASSSTRLQETQYF. Here the CDR3 DNA reads TGTGCCAGCAGCTCGACTAGGTTACAAGAGACCCAGTACTTC.

J is TRBJ2-1 and V is TRBV5-1, with a weak D call TRBD2 (5 bases). CDR3 length equals 12 residues. CDR1 is SGHRS, CDR2 YFSETQ, per germline. Trimming removed 0 bases from V and 9 bases from J, with 7 bases in between. CDR3 coding DNA: TGCGCCAGCAGCTTGGGAGGGAGTGAGCAGTTCTTC. It is translated as CASSLGGSEQFF.

The V and J genes are TRBV2 and TRBJ2-6; TRBD2 matches 9 bases. With 7 bases clipped from V and 0 bases from J, the junction kept 7 bases outside the gene matches. In germline, CDR1 is SNHLY, CDR2 FYNNEI. CDR3 size: 17 residues. The CDR3 loop reads CASTLAGASSGANVLTF. The CDR3 region has the DNA TGTGCCAGCACCTTAGCGGGGGCAAGCTCTGGGGCCAACGTCCTGACTTTC.

The V gene is TRBV24-1, the J gene TRBJ2-7, with 9 bases identical to TRBD1. Germline trimming cut 4 bases from V and 7 bases from J; bases unmatched to any gene: 10. The CDR3 loop spans 15 amino acids. Per germline, CDR1 KGHDR and CDR2 SFDVKD. The CDR3 protein is CATSDWGQGGGEQYF. CDR3 coding DNA: TGTGCCACCAGTGACTGGGGACAGGGCGGTGGTGAGCAGTACTTC.

The chain couples TRBV30 to TRBJ1-5; the D gene is possibly TRBD1 (5 bases). The V gene lost 0 bases and the J gene lost 4 bases, with 10 bases spanning the gap. Per germline, CDR1 GTSNPN and CDR2 SVGIG (reference sequence). This CDR3 spans 14 amino acids. In DNA form, the CDR3 reads TGTGCCTGGAGTGTACCCGACAGAAATCAGCCCCAGCATTTT. This gives the protein CAWSVPDRNQPQHF.

This sequence joins TRBV5-6 and TRBJ1-2, with 10 bases that match TRBD1. Trimming cost V 4 bases and J 7 bases; bases outside gene matches: 10. CDR1 is SGHDT, CDR2 YYEEEE, per germline. There are 15 residues in the CDR3. CDR3 region: CASSPTGQGEGGYTF. For the CDR3, the DNA is TGTGCCAGCAGCCCTACAGGACAGGGGGAGGGTGGCTACACCTTC.

This clone was picked up one time. The J gene is TRBJ2-3, the V gene TRBV5-4; TRBD2 is a possible D gene (5 bases). The CDR3 runs to 16 residues. Germline V gives CDR1 SGHNT, CDR2 YYREEE (reference sequence). The germline V and J ends were trimmed by 0 bases and 5 bases, with 16 bases remaining between them. CDR3 nucleotide sequence: TGTGCCAGCAGCTTGGGTCCCAAAGTGAGGGTAGATACGCAGTATTTT. Translating gives CASSLGPKVRVDTQYF.

The rearrangement links TRBV11-1 to TRBJ1-1; TRBD1 matches 8 bases. V lost 7 bases, J lost 5 bases, and 3 bases stayed unmatched. The CDR3 spans 12 residues. Germline loops: CDR1 SGHAT, CDR2 FQDESV (reference sequence). For the CDR3, the DNA is TGTGCCAGCACACGGACAGGGACTGAAGCTTTCTTT. This codes for CASTRTGTEAFF.

V is TRBV7-9 and J is TRBJ1-2, with D possibly TRBD1 on 5 matching bases. V lost 5 bases and J 3 bases, leaving 10 bases between the germline ends. Germline CDR1 and CDR2: SEHNR and FQNEAQ (reference sequence). This CDR3 contains 13 residues. CDR3 nucleotides: TGTGCCAGCAGCGCGTGGGGGGACTATGGCTACACCTTC. It yields the protein CASSAWGDYGYTF. The full variable domain, its missing parts supplied by reference TRBV7-9 and TRBJ1-2, is DTGVSQNPRHKITKRGQNVTFRCDPISEHNRLYWYRQTLGQGPEFLTYFQNEAQLEKSRLLSDRFSAERPKGSFSTLEIQRTEQGDSAMYLCASSAWGDYGYTFGSGTRLTVV.

The V and J genes are TRBV7-6 and TRBJ2-1, with 8 bases aligning to TRBD2. The CDR3 length is 15 residues. The germline gives CDR1 SGHVS, CDR2 FNYEAQ. With 6 bases clipped from V and 7 bases from J, the junction kept 11 bases outside the gene matches. CDR3 in amino acids: CASSHSRTGGNEQFF. DNA of the CDR3: TGTGCCAGCAGTCACTCAAGGACGGGAGGGAATGAGCAGTTCTTC.

A single count supports this clone. The genes are TRBV7-2 and TRBJ2-5, with a possible D match to TRBD1 (6 bases). The CDR3 has 18 residues. V was cut by 1 base and J by 2 bases, with 20 bases left in between. Germline CDR1 reads SGHTA; CDR2 reads FQGNSA. The CDR3 coding sequence is TGTGCCAGCAGCTTAGGGTGGGGGCAGGGAGTAGGGCAAGAGACCCAGTACTTC. Protein product: CASSLGWGQGVGQETQYF.

This clone is a singleton in its sample. This chain uses TRBV6-5 with TRBJ1-1; D uncertain. This CDR3 has 12 residues. Per the germline V gene, CDR1 is MNHEY and CDR2 is SVGAGI. V gave up 2 bases and J gave up 9 bases, with 10 bases separating them. CDR3 nucleotides: TGTGCCAGCAGTTACACCACTGGTAAAGCTTTCTTT. Amino acid sequence: CASSYTTGKAFF.

This chain connects TRBV7-2 to TRBJ2-3, with TRBD2 identical over 10 bases. V lost 2 bases, J lost 0 bases, and 8 bases stayed unmatched. The CDR3 is 18 amino acids. The germline V gene has CDR1 SGHTA and CDR2 FQGNSA. The CDR3 here is CASSLRPSGGASTDTQYF. The CDR3 bases are TGTGCCAGCAGCTTAAGGCCTAGCGGGGGTGCTAGCACAGATACGCAGTATTTT.

The chain uses TRBV27 and TRBJ1-1; the D gene is possibly TRBD1 (5 bases). In germline, CDR1 is MNHEY, CDR2 SMNVEV (reference sequence). The V end was cut by 4 bases, the J end by 4 bases, with 10 bases between. CDR3 length: 13 residues. The CDR3 spells CASSSGLGTEAFF. Here the CDR3 DNA reads TGTGCCAGCAGTTCGGGACTTGGCACTGAAGCTTTCTTT.

The rearrangement uses TRBV2 and TRBJ1-6; possible D gene TRBD1, 5 bases. Germline lookup yields CDR1 SNHLY and CDR2 FYNNEI. V was trimmed by 2 bases and J by 7 bases, leaving 12 bases between them. The length of the CDR3 is 15 residues. CDR3 DNA: TGTGCCAGCAGTGAAAGGGCAGGGCCAAATTCACCCCTCCACTTT. Translated, it gives CASSERAGPNSPLHF.